This note documents a single TCR beta chain sequence. The CDR3 sequence is 16 residues long. Per germline, CDR1 SGHTA and CDR2 FQGNSA. V was cut by 0 bases and J by 6 bases, with 15 bases left in between. The data were taken from a study of T cell repertoires in cytomegalovirus infection. TCRdb re-called the reads with MiXCR, one entry per CDR3 protein. This table holds more than 150,000 distinct CDR3 sequences, roughly a fifth found once. Source material: PBMCs. This chain joins TRBV7-2 and TRBJ2-1; D remains unclear. This receptor was obtained from a human donor in good health (CMV status not recorded). Some clones in this sample may be carry-over from other donors' samples. CDR3 in amino acids: CASSLALGLGINEQFF. The CDR3 DNA reads as TGTGCCAGCAGCTTAGCGCTCGGCCTTGGGATCAATGAGCAGTTCTTC.